The 31 T cell receptor beta chains below come from one sample, sequenced in a study of cytomegalovirus exposure and HLA in healthy donors. With 60 Vbeta and 13 Jbeta primers, the PCR was carried out. Sequencing was performed with immunoSEQ multiplex PCR; in TCRdb, only in-frame clones are kept and a portion is missing. Recorded for this sample: around 140,000 clones. Sequencing used PBMCs. The receptor set was obtained from a woman younger than 30 in good health and CMV-seronegative.

Comment on this clone: Other DNA sequences in the same sample also yield this CDR3. The J gene is TRBJ2-1, the V gene TRBV15; TRBD1 might be the D (6 bases). Germline values: CDR1 LNHNV, CDR2 YYDKDF (reference sequence). The CDR3 runs 15 residues. Deletions cut 3 bases from V and 2 bases from J, with 11 bases between. The CDR3, as DNA: TGTGCCACCAGCAGGTCGACAGGTACCTACAATGAGCAGTTCTTC. It is translated as CATSRSTGTYNEQFF.

The genes are TRBV30 and TRBJ2-5; 11 bases align to TRBD1. CDR1 is GTSNPN and CDR2 is SVGIG in the germline V gene (reference sequence). Trimming took 7 bases from V and 2 from J; bases not matched to a gene: 6. This CDR3 spans 14 amino acids. The CDR3 reads CAFGTGGYQETQYF. The CDR3 DNA reads as TGTGCCTTTGGGACAGGGGGTTATCAAGAGACCCAGTACTTC.

V gene TRBV15 combines with J gene TRBJ1-4, with 9 bases identical to TRBD1. Trimming removed 3 bases from V and 8 bases from J; junction bases left unmatched: 13. The CDR3 consists of 17 residues. Germline lookup yields CDR1 LNHNV and CDR2 YYDKDF (reference sequence). The CDR3 nucleotides read TGTGCCACCAGCAGCGGAGAAGCCGGGACAGGGTACGAAAAACTGTTTTTT. Protein: CATSSGEAGTGYEKLFF. Variable domain in full (rest from reference TRBV15 and TRBJ1-4): DAMVIQNPRYQVTQFGKPVTLSCSQTLNHNVMYWYQQKSSQAPKLLFHYYDKDFNNEADTPDNFQSRRPNTSFCFLDIRSPGLGDTAMYLCATSSGEAGTGYEKLFFGSGTQLSVL.

The chain links TRBV5-1 to TRBJ2-2; 10 nucleotides agree with TRBD2. The CDR3 runs 17 residues. V lost 1 base, J lost 5 bases, and 8 bases stayed unmatched. Per germline, CDR1 SGHRS and CDR2 YFSETQ. CDR3 sequence: CASSLSGRAEGTGELFF. The DNA of the CDR3 is TGCGCCAGCAGCTTGAGCGGGAGGGCCGAGGGGACCGGGGAGCTGTTTTTT.

The rearrangement uses TRBV2 and TRBJ1-1; 8 bases map to TRBD1. The CDR3 is 14 amino acids. Germline CDR1 SNHLY, CDR2 FYNNEI. The V segment lost 10 bases and the J segment 1 base; nucleotides outside the gene matches: 8. The CDR3 loop reads CATSDRARNTEAFF. DNA of the CDR3: TGTGCCACCTCGGACAGGGCAAGGAACACTGAAGCTTTCTTT.

CDR3 sequence: CASEGNTEAFF. CDR3 sequence (DNA): TGTGCCAGCGAGGGGAACACTGAAGCTTTCTTT. This rearrangement joins TRBV11-2 to TRBJ1-1; D unresolved. The CDR3 loop spans 11 amino acids. With 8 bases removed from V and 1 base from J, the gap between germline ends came to 5 bases. Germline CDR1 is SGHAT and CDR2 is FQNNGV.

Details on this clone: At one end, the junction sequence differs from germline, possibly due to a read error. The CDR3 DNA reads TGTGCCAGCAGTTACTCGAAGGGGGACACAGTTTTT. Translating it yields CASSYSKGDTVF. The chain couples TRBV6-6 to TRBJ1-4, with D perhaps matching TRBD1 (6 bases). Looked up from germline, CDR1 is MNHNY and CDR2 is SVGAGI (reference sequence). This CDR3 has 12 amino acids.

The V gene is TRBV6-6, the J gene TRBJ1-1; D ambiguous. The CDR3 sequence is 14 residues long. V lost 0 bases to trimming and J lost 7 bases, with 12 bases between them. CDR1 and CDR2 from the germline V gene are MNHNY and SVGAGI (reference sequence). The CDR3: CASSYSGGVFEAFF. CDR3 bases: TGTGCCAGCAGTTACTCGGGAGGTGTTTTTGAAGCTTTCTTT.

J is TRBJ2-2 and V is TRBV28, with D uncertain. The germline CDR1 and CDR2 sequences are MDHEN and SYDVKM. Trimming left V 3 bases short and J 9 bases short, with 11 bases between. The CDR3 consists of 13 residues. CDR3 in amino acids: CASSLTNLRELFF. The CDR3 region has the DNA TGTGCCAGCAGTTTGACAAACCTCCGGGAGCTGTTTTTT.

CDR3 loop: CATRGRSNQPQHF. The CDR3, as DNA: TGTGCGACGCGGGGTAGGAGCAATCAGCCCCAGCATTTT. This sequence joins TRBV28 and TRBJ1-5; no definite D call. This CDR3 is built from 13 residues. From germline, CDR1 is MDHEN and CDR2 SYDVKM.

V gene TRBV21-1 combines with J gene TRBJ1-1; TRBD1, the D gene given by the table, was not confirmed from the DNA. TRBV21-1 is a listed pseudogene. The CDR3 runs 17 residues. The CDR3 here is CASSRGQGGEGNTEAFF. Here the CDR3 DNA reads TGTGCCAGCAGCAGGGGACAGGGGGGTGAAGGCAACACTGAAGCTTTCTTT.

The V and J genes are TRBV27 and TRBJ1-2; D gene ambiguous. The V end lost 0 bases, the J end lost 4 bases, and 12 bases lay between the germline ends. The germline V gene encodes CDR1 MNHEY and CDR2 SMNVEV (reference sequence). The CDR3 is 15 amino acids. This CDR3 is CASSLSPIPRYGYTF. The CDR3 nucleotides read TGTGCCAGCAGTTTATCGCCGATCCCGCGCTATGGCTACACCTTC.

This sequence joins TRBV7-9 and TRBJ1-1; D gene unclear. CDR3 length equals 12 residues. The germline V gene encodes CDR1 SEHNR and CDR2 FQNEAQ (reference sequence). V was cut by 3 bases and J by 12 bases, with 14 bases left in between. CDR3 bases: TGTGCCAGCAGCTTCCTGATGGGGAGTCCTTTCTTT. It specifies CASSFLMGSPFF.

This chain uses TRBV5-1 with TRBJ1-1; D is perhaps TRBD1 (6 bases). CDR3 length equals 15 residues. The V gene lost 0 bases and the J gene lost 2 bases, with 11 bases spanning the gap. Per germline, CDR1 SGHRS and CDR2 YFSETQ. CDR3 protein: CASSLGQESNTEAFF. In nucleotides, the CDR3 is TGCGCCAGCAGCTTGGGACAGGAGAGTAACACTGAAGCTTTCTTT. The full variable domain, with the rest looked up from reference TRBV5-1 and TRBJ1-1, is KAGVTQTPRYLIKTRGQQVTLSCSPISGHRSVSWYQQTPGQGLQFLFEYFSETQRNKGNFPGRFSGRQFSNSRSEMNVSTLELGDSALYLCASSLGQESNTEAFFGQGTRLTVV.

The chain employs TRBV21-1 and TRBJ1-1; the table's D call, TRBD1, was not checked against the DNA. TRBV21-1 is tagged as a pseudogene. CDR3 size: 14 residues. The CDR3 here is CASSDRQLNTEAFF. DNA of the CDR3: TGTGCCAGCAGTGACAGACAGTTGAACACTGAAGCTTTCTTT.

The chain links TRBV2 to TRBJ2-2, with no clear D. Trimming cost V 3 bases and J 8 bases, with 4 bases left between them. The germline CDR1 and CDR2 sequences are SNHLY and FYNNEI. This CDR3 comprises 11 residues. The CDR3 spells CASSDSGELFF. The DNA for the CDR3 is TGTGCCAGCAGTGACTCTGGGGAGCTGTTTTTT.

The rearrangement uses TRBV29-1 and TRBJ1-2; D gene uncertain. Deletions cut 5 bases from V and 4 bases from J, with 14 bases between. Germline loops: CDR1 SQVTM, CDR2 ANQGSEA. This CDR3 region has 13 residues. CDR3 DNA sequence: TGCAGCGTTCGGGATACAGATACCTATGGCTACACCTTC. Protein: CSVRDTDTYGYTF.

The V call is TRBV7-2, the J call TRBJ2-7, with 10 bases fitting TRBD1. Germline V lookup: CDR1 SGHTA, CDR2 FQGNSA. CDR3 length equals 15 residues. With 1 base clipped from V and 6 bases from J, the junction kept 6 bases outside the gene matches. The CDR3 DNA sequence: TGTGCCAGCAGCTTAGTAGTGGGACAGGGGTTCGAGCAGTACGTC. It specifies CASSLVVGQGFEQYV.

This chain joins TRBV27 and TRBJ2-5; 9 bases are shared with TRBD2. Germline trimming cut 5 bases from V and 1 base from J; bases unmatched to any gene: 8. CDR1 MNHEY and CDR2 SMNVEV come from the germline V gene (reference sequence). This CDR3 is built from 16 residues. The DNA for the CDR3 is TGTGCCAGCAGTCCCCTCCAGCGGGAGGTCCAAGAGACCCAGTACTTC. It encodes CASSPLQREVQETQYF.

The chain is built from TRBV5-7 and TRBJ2-2; 9 bases agree with TRBD2. TRBV5-7 is treated as an ORF (open reading frame) with a function not yet certain. Trimming cost V 0 bases and J 4 bases; bases outside gene matches: 4. This CDR3 contains 16 residues. The CDR3 sequence is CASSLGLAEPTGELFF. The CDR3 coding sequence is TGTGCCAGCAGCTTGGGACTAGCGGAACCCACCGGGGAGCTGTTTTTT.

This chain connects TRBV19 to TRBJ1-1; TRBD1 matches 8 bases. Germline lookup yields CDR1 LNHDA and CDR2 SQIVND (reference sequence). The V gene end was trimmed by 6 bases and the J gene end by 0 bases; junction bases not matched to a gene: 9. This CDR3 has 16 residues. This CDR3 is CASRTGERIMNTEAFF. Written as DNA, the CDR3 is TGTGCCAGTAGGACAGGGGAGAGGATCATGAACACTGAAGCTTTCTTT.

The rearrangement links TRBV7-9 to TRBJ1-2, with D possibly matching TRBD1 (6 bases). V dropped 5 bases and J dropped 5 bases, with 18 bases sitting between them. Per germline, CDR1 SEHNR and CDR2 FQNEAQ (reference sequence). This CDR3 is 15 amino acids long. The CDR3 is CASSGPGTIHYGYTF. DNA of the CDR3: TGTGCCAGCAGCGGCCCTGGGACAATACATTATGGCTACACCTTC.

This chain uses TRBV18 with TRBJ2-5; 10 bases map to TRBD1. The CDR3 totals 14 residues. V was pared by 3 bases and J by 4 bases, with 2 bases of the junction left unmatched. Germline V gene lookup returns CDR1 KGHSH and CDR2 LQKENI. DNA of the CDR3: TGTGCCAGCTCACCCGACAGGGGGCTAGAGACCCAGTACTTC. Translated: CASSPDRGLETQYF.

The genes are TRBV7-9 and TRBJ2-1; D gene unclear. The V end lost 4 bases, the J end lost 6 bases, and 19 bases lay between the germline ends. Germline V gives CDR1 SEHNR, CDR2 FQNEAQ (reference sequence). This CDR3 region has 16 residues. CDR3 loop: CASSYSLTPQSNEQFF. CDR3 DNA: TGTGCCAGCAGCTATTCCCTCACCCCCCAGTCCAATGAGCAGTTCTTC.

In DNA form, the CDR3 reads TGCGCCAGCAGCTTAGGGGGGGCTAGTGAAAAACTGTTTTTT. Translated: CASSLGGASEKLFF. This sequence joins TRBV5-1 and TRBJ1-4; D is perhaps TRBD1 (6 bases). V gave up 2 bases and J gave up 7 bases, with 12 bases separating them. In germline, CDR1 is SGHRS, CDR2 YFSETQ. The CDR3 covers 14 residues.

The chain employs TRBV5-8 and TRBJ1-4; TRBD1 agrees at 8 bases. Unmatched junction bases numbered 5, after V lost 4 bases and J lost 0 bases. The germline CDR1 and CDR2 sequences are SGHTS and YDEGEE. The CDR3 is 16 residues long. The CDR3 protein is CASSLTGGATNEKLFF. CDR3 DNA sequence: TGTGCCAGCAGCCTTACAGGGGGGGCAACTAATGAAAAACTGTTTTTT.

The chain recombines TRBV27 with TRBJ1-5; D gene unclear. V dropped 7 bases and J dropped 4 bases, with 14 bases sitting between them. The CDR3 spans 14 residues. The germline CDR1 and CDR2 sequences are MNHEY and SMNVEV (reference sequence). The CDR3 sequence is CASTTRGGNQPQHF. DNA for the CDR3: TGTGCCAGCACCACTAGAGGTGGGAATCAGCCCCAGCATTTT.

The chain uses TRBV19 and TRBJ1-2; D is uncertain. V lost 0 bases and J lost 5, with 10 bases in between. The germline gives CDR1 LNHDA, CDR2 SQIVND (reference sequence). The CDR3 totals 14 residues. The CDR3 reads CASSIDAVPYGYTF. The DNA for the CDR3 is TGTGCCAGTAGTATAGACGCGGTCCCTTATGGCTACACCTTC.

The rearrangement links TRBV27 to TRBJ2-5; 9 nucleotides match TRBD2. The CDR3 contains 16 residues. J was trimmed by 4 bases and V by 2 bases; bases with no gene match: 8. Per germline, CDR1 MNHEY and CDR2 SMNVEV (reference sequence). The CDR3 bases are TGTGCCAGCAGTTTAGGACCTGAAGCGGGAGGAGAGACCCAGTACTTC. It is translated as CASSLGPEAGGETQYF.

V is TRBV19 and J is TRBJ1-5; D possibly corresponds to TRBD1 (5 bases). Germline values: CDR1 LNHDA, CDR2 SQIVND (reference sequence). The CDR3 is made up of 15 amino acids. Trimming left V 3 bases short and J 0 bases short, with 9 bases between. The CDR3 sequence: CASSIAGISNQPQHF. The DNA for the CDR3 is TGTGCCAGTAGTATCGCAGGGATTAGCAATCAGCCCCAGCATTTT.

The chain has TRBV7-9 and TRBJ1-2, with TRBD1 identical over 9 bases. CDR1 and CDR2 (germline): SEHNR, FQNEAQ (reference sequence). This CDR3 has 14 amino acids. Losses at the gene ends were 8 bases for V and 5 bases for J; bases not matched to a gene: 9. For the CDR3, the DNA is TGTGCCAGCGGGGAGACAGGGGGTATTTATGGCTACACCTTC. Protein: CASGETGGIYGYTF.